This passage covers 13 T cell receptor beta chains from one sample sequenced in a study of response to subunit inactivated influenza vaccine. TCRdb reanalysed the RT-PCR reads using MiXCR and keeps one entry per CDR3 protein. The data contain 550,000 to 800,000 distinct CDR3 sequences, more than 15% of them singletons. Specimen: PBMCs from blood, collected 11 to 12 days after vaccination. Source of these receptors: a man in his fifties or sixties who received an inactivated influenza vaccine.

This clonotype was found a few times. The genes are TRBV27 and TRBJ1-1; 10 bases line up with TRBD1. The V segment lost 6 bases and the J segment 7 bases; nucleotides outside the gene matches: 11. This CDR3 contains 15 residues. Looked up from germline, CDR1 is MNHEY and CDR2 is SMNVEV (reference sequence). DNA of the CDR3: TGTGCCAGCAGAAGCCCCGGGACAGGGGTTCATGAAGCTTTCTTT. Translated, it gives CASRSPGTGVHEAFF.

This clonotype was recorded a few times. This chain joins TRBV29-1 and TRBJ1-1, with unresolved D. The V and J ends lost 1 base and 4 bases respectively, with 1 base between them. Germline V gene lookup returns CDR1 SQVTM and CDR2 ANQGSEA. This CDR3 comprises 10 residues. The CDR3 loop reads CSVEVTEAFF. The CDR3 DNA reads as TGCAGCGTTGAAGTCACTGAAGCTTTCTTT.

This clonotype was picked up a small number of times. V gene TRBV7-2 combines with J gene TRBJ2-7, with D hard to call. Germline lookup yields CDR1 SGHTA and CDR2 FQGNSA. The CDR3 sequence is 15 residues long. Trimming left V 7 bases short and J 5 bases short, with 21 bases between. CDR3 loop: CASNPSIRGPDEQYF. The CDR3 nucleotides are TGTGCCAGCAACCCATCCATCCGTGGCCCGGACGAGCAGTACTTC.

The CDR3 reads CASSQAEGLNTEAFF. Here the CDR3 DNA reads TGTGCCAGCAGCCAAGCGGAAGGGTTGAACACTGAAGCTTTCTTT. This chain links TRBV3-1 with TRBJ1-1; D ambiguous. Germline CDR1 LGHDT, CDR2 YNNKEL (reference sequence). Trimming took off 1 base at V and 0 bases at J, with 9 bases between the two ends. The CDR3 runs 15 residues.

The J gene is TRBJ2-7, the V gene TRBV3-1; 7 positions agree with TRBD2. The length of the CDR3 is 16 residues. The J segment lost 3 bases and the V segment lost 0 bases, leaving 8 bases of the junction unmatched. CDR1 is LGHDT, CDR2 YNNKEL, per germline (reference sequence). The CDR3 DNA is TGTGCCAGCAGCCAAGATGAGGGCGGGAGAATCTACGAGCAGTACTTC. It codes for CASSQDEGGRIYEQYF.

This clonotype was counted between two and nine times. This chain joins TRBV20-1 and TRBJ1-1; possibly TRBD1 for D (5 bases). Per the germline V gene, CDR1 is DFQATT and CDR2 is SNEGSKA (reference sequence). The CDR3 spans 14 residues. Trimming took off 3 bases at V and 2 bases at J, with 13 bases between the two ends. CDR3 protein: CSASQGEVNTEAFF. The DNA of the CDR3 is TGCAGTGCTAGTCAGGGCGAAGTCAACACTGAAGCTTTCTTT.

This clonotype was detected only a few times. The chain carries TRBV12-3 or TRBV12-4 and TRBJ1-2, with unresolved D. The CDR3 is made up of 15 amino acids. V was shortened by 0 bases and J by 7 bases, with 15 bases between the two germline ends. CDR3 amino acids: CASSLARRVSAGYTF. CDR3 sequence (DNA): TGTGCCAGCAGTTTAGCGCGGAGGGTATCTGCTGGCTACACCTTC.

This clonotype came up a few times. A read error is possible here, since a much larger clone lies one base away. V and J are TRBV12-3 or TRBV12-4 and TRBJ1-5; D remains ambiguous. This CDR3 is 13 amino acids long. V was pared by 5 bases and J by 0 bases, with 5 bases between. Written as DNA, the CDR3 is TGTGCCAGCAGTGGGGTTAGCAATCAGCCCCAGCATTTT. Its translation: CASSGVSNQPQHF.

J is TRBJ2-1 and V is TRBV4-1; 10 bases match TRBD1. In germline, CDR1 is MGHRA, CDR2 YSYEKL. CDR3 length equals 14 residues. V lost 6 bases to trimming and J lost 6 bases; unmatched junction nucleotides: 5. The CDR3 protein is CASRTTGGINEQFF. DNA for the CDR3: TGCGCCAGCAGGACGACAGGGGGCATCAATGAGCAGTTCTTC.

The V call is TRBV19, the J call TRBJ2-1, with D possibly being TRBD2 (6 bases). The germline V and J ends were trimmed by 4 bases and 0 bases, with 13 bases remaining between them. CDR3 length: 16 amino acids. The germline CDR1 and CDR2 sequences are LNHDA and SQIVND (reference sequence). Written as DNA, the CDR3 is TGTGCCAGTAGTACGTTAGCGGTGAGCTCCTACAATGAGCAGTTCTTC. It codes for CASSTLAVSSYNEQFF.

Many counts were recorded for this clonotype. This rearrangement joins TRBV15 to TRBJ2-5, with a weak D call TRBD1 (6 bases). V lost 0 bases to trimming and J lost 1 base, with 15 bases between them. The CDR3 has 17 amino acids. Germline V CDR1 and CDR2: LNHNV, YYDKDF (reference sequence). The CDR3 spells CATSRDRGLGRQETQYF. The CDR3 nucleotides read TGTGCCACCAGCAGAGATAGGGGGTTGGGACGCCAAGAGACCCAGTACTTC.

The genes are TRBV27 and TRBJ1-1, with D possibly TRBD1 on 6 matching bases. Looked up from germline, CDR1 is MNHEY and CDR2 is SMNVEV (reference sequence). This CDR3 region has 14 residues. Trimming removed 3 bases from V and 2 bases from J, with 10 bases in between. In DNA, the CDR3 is TGTGCCAGCAGTTTTGGGGGGGCTAACACTGAAGCTTTCTTT. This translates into CASSFGGANTEAFF.

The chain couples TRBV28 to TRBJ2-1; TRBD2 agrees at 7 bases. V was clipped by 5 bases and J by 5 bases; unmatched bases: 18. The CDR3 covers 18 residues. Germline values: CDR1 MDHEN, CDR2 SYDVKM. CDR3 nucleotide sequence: TGTGCCAGCAGTCTCCGCTTGGGGGAGGGAGGGCCTAACAATGAGCAGTTCTTC. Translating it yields CASSLRLGEGGPNNEQFF.